The 18 T cell receptor beta chains in this list originate from one sample, sequenced in a study of early T cells in non-severe SARS-CoV-2 infection. TCRdb reanalysed the 5' RACE reads using MiXCR and keeps one entry per CDR3 protein. The sample yields around 84,000 distinct CDR3 sequences, about 12% seen once. Sequenced material: whole blood. The receptors shown here come from an adult who was a healthcare worker with PCR-confirmed SARS-CoV-2 infection or an uninfected control (not recorded which).

In this sample, this clonotype turned up a few times. This chain joins TRBV9 and TRBJ1-2; D gene uncertain. V lost 4 bases to trimming and J lost 0 bases, with 13 bases between them. Germline assignment: CDR1 SGDLS and CDR2 YYNGEE. The CDR3 extends over 15 amino acids. CDR3 residues: CASSIHWTPNYGYTF. DNA of the CDR3: TGTGCCAGCAGCATCCATTGGACTCCTAACTATGGCTACACCTTC.

V gene TRBV11-3 combines with J gene TRBJ2-7; D unresolved. This CDR3 is 15 amino acids long. Germline values: CDR1 SGHNT, CDR2 YENEEA. The ends were cut back, 3 bases at V and 6 bases at J, with 18 bases in the middle. The CDR3 DNA sequence: TGTGCCAGCAGCTTCCGCCGTCAGAGAGCCGGCGAGCAGTACTTC. This translates into CASSFRRQRAGEQYF.

The CDR3, as DNA: TGTGCCAGCAGCTTAAGGGCAGGGCTGAACACTGAAGCTTTCTTT. Protein: CASSLRAGLNTEAFF. The chain joins TRBV7-2 to TRBJ1-1, with D maybe TRBD1 (5 bases). V shed 2 bases and J shed 0 bases, with 10 bases lying between them. This CDR3 is built from 15 residues. Per the germline V gene, CDR1 is SGHTA and CDR2 is FQGNSA.

This clonotype has at least ten counts. The genes are TRBV29-1 and TRBJ2-3; D not certain. CDR1 is SQVTM, CDR2 ANQGSEA, per germline. V was pared by 6 bases and J by 0 bases, with 13 bases between. The CDR3 runs to 14 residues. CDR3: CSVSRRLSTDTQYF. The DNA of the CDR3 is TGCAGCGTCTCCCGAAGGCTTAGCACAGATACGCAGTATTTT.

The sample holds many counts of this clonotype. V and J are TRBV12-3 or TRBV12-4 and TRBJ1-1; D is ambiguous. The CDR3 loop spans 12 amino acids. V dropped 6 bases and J dropped 10 bases, with 15 bases sitting between them. The chain's CDR3 is CASSPGLTTAFF. CDR3 nucleotide sequence: TGTGCCAGCAGCCCCGGTTTAACGACAGCTTTCTTT.

At least ten counts were recorded for this clonotype. The chain combines TRBV12-3 or TRBV12-4 with TRBJ2-3; 10 bases are a match to TRBD1. The CDR3 runs 18 residues. The ends lost 3 bases at V and 1 base at J; junction bases unmatched: 10. Written as DNA, the CDR3 is TGTGCCAGCAGTTTTAGGATGACAGGGGGCTCGGGCACAGATACGCAGTATTTT. Translated, it gives CASSFRMTGGSGTDTQYF.

The chain has TRBV28 and TRBJ2-7; D is unresolved. V was trimmed by 3 bases and J by 5 bases, leaving 8 bases between them. Germline V gene sequence: CDR1 MDHEN, CDR2 SYDVKM. CDR3 size: 12 residues. Here the CDR3 DNA reads TGTGCCAGCAGTTTTGAGCCCAACGAGCAGTACTTC. The encoded protein is CASSFEPNEQYF.

The table lists this clonotype with many counts. The chain recombines TRBV12-3 or TRBV12-4 with TRBJ1-2; 7 bases map to TRBD1. J gave up 8 bases and V 5 bases, and 8 bases lay outside the gene matches. The CDR3 runs 13 residues. The CDR3 here is CASSTRGSGGYTF. CDR3 nucleotide sequence: TGTGCCAGCAGTACCAGGGGGTCGGGGGGCTACACCTTC.

This clonotype was detected a few times. The CDR3 DNA reads as TGTGCCAGCAGTTTGACAGGGTTTACTGAAGCTTTCTTT. It encodes CASSLTGFTEAFF. V usage is TRBV12-3 or TRBV12-4 and J usage is TRBJ1-1; TRBD1 agrees at 7 bases. The ends lost 3 bases at V and 5 bases at J; junction bases unmatched: 3. The CDR3 sequence is 13 residues long.

The chain is built from TRBV7-9 and TRBJ2-4; D uncertain. Per the germline V gene, CDR1 is SEHNR and CDR2 is FQNEAQ (reference sequence). This CDR3 has 16 residues. The V end lost 5 bases, the J end lost 3 bases, and 17 bases lay between the germline ends. The CDR3 sequence: CASSPRGLTGKNIQYF. The CDR3 DNA reads as TGTGCCAGCAGCCCCCGCGGATTGACCGGCAAAAACATTCAGTACTTC.

The chain has TRBV10-3 and TRBJ2-1, with 8 bases identical to TRBD1. J gave up 9 bases and V 4 bases, and 11 bases lay outside the gene matches. This CDR3 has 15 residues. Germline assignment: CDR1 ENHRY and CDR2 SYGVKD. The chain's CDR3 is CAISAGTGGFGEQFF. In DNA form, the CDR3 reads TGTGCCATCAGTGCCGGGACAGGCGGTTTTGGTGAGCAGTTCTTC.

This clonotype was seen only a few times. The chain uses TRBV5-6 and TRBJ2-3; D is possibly TRBD1 (5 bases). Germline loops: CDR1 SGHDT, CDR2 YYEEEE. This CDR3 comprises 15 residues. V shed 7 bases and J shed 6 bases, with 21 bases lying between them. CDR3 protein: CASLREQSRWDTQYF. The CDR3 nucleotides read TGTGCCAGCCTCAGGGAACAGTCGCGGTGGGATACGCAGTATTTT. Looking up the rest from reference TRBV5-6 and TRBJ2-3 gives the full variable domain: DAGVTQSPTHLIKTRGQQVTLRCSPKSGHDTVSWYQQALGQGPQFIFQYYEEEERQRGNFPDRFSGHQFPNYSSELNVNALLLGDSALYLCASLREQSRWDTQYFGPGTRLTVL.

This clonotype was observed at least ten times. The chain recombines TRBV20-1 with TRBJ2-3; D remains unclear. Germline values: CDR1 DFQATT, CDR2 SNEGSKA (reference sequence). V was pared by 3 bases and J by 6 bases, with 10 bases between. The CDR3 covers 12 residues. This CDR3 is CSASKRADTQYF. CDR3 in DNA: TGCAGTGCTAGCAAGCGAGCGGATACGCAGTATTTT.

This clonotype was detected many times. The chain recombines TRBV7-9 with TRBJ2-3; 8 nucleotides match TRBD2. Unmatched junction bases numbered 11, after V lost 5 bases and J lost 1 base. CDR1 is SEHNR and CDR2 is FQNEAQ in the germline V gene (reference sequence). This CDR3 contains 17 residues. The chain's CDR3 is CASSTPPGRGGTDTQYF. In nucleotides, the CDR3 is TGTGCCAGCAGCACCCCCCCCGGGAGGGGGGGCACAGATACGCAGTATTTT.

This clonotype was recorded many times. This chain uses TRBV19 with TRBJ2-1; tentative D call: TRBD2 (5 bases). Germline V gene lookup returns CDR1 LNHDA and CDR2 SQIVND (reference sequence). Trimming stripped 3 bases from V and 7 bases from J, with 13 bases between. The CDR3 is made up of 14 amino acids. The DNA of the CDR3 is TGTGCCAGTAGTATCGGCCCCGAGGGTAATGAGCAGTTCTTC. Amino acids: CASSIGPEGNEQFF.

This clonotype was recorded a few times. The J gene is TRBJ1-2, the V gene TRBV10-3; D unresolved. The germline CDR1 and CDR2 sequences are ENHRY and SYGVKD. The V gene lost 2 bases and the J gene lost 6 bases, with 13 bases spanning the gap. CDR3 length: 14 amino acids. CDR3 in amino acids: CAISERSPGDGYTF. In nucleotides, the CDR3 is TGTGCCATCAGTGAGAGATCGCCCGGGGATGGCTACACCTTC.

This clonotype occurred a few times. This chain's CDR3 is CASSSQALNTEAFF. The CDR3 DNA sequence: TGTGCCAGCTCATCCCAGGCACTGAACACTGAAGCTTTCTTT. The chain uses TRBV18 and TRBJ1-1; D is unresolved. V was shortened by 5 bases and J by 0 bases, with 10 bases between the two germline ends. This CDR3 spans 14 amino acids. Germline V lookup: CDR1 KGHSH, CDR2 LQKENI.

This clonotype was found many times. The J gene is TRBJ2-7, the V gene TRBV29-1; 14 bases fit TRBD2. V lost 1 base to trimming and J lost 3 bases; unmatched junction nucleotides: 5. This CDR3 is built from 16 residues. Germline V CDR1 and CDR2: SQVTM, ANQGSEA. Here the CDR3 reads CSVEGTSGGLNYEQYF. DNA of the CDR3: TGCAGCGTTGAAGGGACTAGCGGGGGGCTCAACTACGAGCAGTACTTC.